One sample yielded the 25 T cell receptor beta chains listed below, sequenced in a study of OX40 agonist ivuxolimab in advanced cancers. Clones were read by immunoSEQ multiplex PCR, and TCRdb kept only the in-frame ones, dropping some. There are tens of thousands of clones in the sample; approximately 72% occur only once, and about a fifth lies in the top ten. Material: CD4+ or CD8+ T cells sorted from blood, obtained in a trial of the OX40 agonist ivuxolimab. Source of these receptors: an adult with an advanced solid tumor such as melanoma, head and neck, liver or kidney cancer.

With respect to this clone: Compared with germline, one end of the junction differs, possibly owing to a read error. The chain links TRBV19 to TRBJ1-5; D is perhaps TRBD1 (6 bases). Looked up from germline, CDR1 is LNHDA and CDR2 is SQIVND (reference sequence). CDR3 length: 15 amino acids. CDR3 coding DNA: TGTGCCAGTAGGATAGGGGGGCCTTCCAATCAGCCCCAGCATTTT. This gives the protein CASRIGGPSNQPQHF.

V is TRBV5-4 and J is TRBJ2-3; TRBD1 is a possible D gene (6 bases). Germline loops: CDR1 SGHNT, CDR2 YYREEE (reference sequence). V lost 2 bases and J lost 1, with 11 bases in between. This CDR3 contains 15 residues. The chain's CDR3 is CASSFRGGGTDTQYF. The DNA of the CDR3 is TGTGCCAGCAGCTTTCGAGGGGGTGGCACAGATACGCAGTATTTT.

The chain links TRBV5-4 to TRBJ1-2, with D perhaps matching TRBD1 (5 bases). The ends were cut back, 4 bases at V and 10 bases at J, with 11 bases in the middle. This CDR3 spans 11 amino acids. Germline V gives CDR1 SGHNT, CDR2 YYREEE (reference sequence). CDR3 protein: CASSITGTYTF. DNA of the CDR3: TGTGCCAGCAGCATTACAGGTACCTACACCTTC.

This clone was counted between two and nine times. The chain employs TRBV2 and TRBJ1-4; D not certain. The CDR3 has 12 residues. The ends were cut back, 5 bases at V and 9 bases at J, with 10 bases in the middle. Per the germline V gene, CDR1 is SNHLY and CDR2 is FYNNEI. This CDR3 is CASSPDRKKLFF. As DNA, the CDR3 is TGTGCCAGCAGTCCCGACCGGAAAAAACTGTTTTTT. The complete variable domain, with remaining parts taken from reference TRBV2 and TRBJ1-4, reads EPEVTQTPSHQVTQMGQEVILRCVPISNHLYFYWYRQILGQKVEFLVSFYNNEISEKSEIFDDQFSVERPDGSNFTLKIRSTKLEDSAMYFCASSPDRKKLFFGSGTQLSVL.

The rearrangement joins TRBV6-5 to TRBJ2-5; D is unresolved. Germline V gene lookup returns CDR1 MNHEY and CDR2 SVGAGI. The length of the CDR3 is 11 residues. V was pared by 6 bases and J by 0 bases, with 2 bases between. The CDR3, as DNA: TGTGCCAGCAGCTACCAAGAGACCCAGTACTTC. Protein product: CASSYQETQYF.

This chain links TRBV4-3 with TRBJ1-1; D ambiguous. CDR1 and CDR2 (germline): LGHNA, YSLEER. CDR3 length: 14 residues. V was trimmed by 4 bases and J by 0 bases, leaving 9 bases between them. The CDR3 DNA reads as TGCGCCAGCAGCCTGCGGCAGCTGAACACTGAAGCTTTCTTT. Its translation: CASSLRQLNTEAFF.

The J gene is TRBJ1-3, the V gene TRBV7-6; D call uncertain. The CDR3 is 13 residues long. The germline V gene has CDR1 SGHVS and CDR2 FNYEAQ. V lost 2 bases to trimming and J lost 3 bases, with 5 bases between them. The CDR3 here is CASSLTLGNTIYF. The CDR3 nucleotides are TGTGCCAGCAGCTTAACCCTTGGAAACACCATATATTTT.

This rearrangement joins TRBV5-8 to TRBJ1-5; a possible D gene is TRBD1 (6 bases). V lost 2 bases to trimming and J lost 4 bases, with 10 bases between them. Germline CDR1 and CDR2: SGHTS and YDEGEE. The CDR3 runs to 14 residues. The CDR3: CASSFVGGNQPQHF. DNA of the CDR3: TGTGCCAGCAGCTTCGTAGGGGGAAATCAGCCCCAGCATTTT.

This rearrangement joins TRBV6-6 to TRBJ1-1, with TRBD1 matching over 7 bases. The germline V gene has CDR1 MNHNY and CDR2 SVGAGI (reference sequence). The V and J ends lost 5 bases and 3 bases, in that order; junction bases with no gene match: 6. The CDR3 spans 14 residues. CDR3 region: CASSNRGLHTEAFF. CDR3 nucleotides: TGTGCCAGCAGTAACAGGGGACTACACACTGAAGCTTTCTTT.

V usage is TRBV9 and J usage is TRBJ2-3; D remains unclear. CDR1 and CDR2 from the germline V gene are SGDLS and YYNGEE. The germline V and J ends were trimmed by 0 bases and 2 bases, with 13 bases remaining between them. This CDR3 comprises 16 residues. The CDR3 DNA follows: TGTGCCAGCAGCGTAGGGGCAGAGTTAATCACAGATACGCAGTATTTT. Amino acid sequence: CASSVGAELITDTQYF.

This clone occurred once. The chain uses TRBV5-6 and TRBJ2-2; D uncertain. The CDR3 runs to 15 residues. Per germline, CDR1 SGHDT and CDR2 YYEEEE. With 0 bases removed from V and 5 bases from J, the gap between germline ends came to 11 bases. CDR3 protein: CASSLVGVGTGELFF. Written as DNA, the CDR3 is TGTGCCAGCAGCTTGGTTGGCGTCGGGACCGGGGAGCTGTTTTTT.

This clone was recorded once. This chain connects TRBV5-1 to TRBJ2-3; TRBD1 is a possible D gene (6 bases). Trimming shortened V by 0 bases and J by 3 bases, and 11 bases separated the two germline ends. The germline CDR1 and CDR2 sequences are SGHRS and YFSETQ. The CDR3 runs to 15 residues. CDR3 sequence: CASSLDQGSTDTQYF. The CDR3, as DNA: TGCGCCAGCAGCTTGGACCAGGGGTCTACAGATACGCAGTATTTT.

CDR3 region: CASSLLNEQFF. The CDR3 coding sequence is TGTGCCAGCAGCTTACTCAATGAGCAGTTCTTC. V is TRBV7-2 and J is TRBJ2-1; D is unresolved. Trimming took 2 bases from V and 6 from J, leaving 2 bases between them. CDR3 size: 11 residues. Germline-derived CDR1 and CDR2 are SGHTA and FQGNSA.

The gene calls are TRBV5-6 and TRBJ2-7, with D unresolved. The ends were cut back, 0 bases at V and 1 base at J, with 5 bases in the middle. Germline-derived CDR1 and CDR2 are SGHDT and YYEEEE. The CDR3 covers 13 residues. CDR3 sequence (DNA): TGTGCCAGCAGCTTGGAAGGGTCCTACGAGCAGTACTTC. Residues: CASSLEGSYEQYF.

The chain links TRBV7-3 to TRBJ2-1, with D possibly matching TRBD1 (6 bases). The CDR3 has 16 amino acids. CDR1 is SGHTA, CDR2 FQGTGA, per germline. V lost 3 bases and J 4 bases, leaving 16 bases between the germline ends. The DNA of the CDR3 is TGTGCCAGCAGCTTCGGCCCGATACAGGGTTACAATGAGCAGTTCTTC. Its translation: CASSFGPIQGYNEQFF.

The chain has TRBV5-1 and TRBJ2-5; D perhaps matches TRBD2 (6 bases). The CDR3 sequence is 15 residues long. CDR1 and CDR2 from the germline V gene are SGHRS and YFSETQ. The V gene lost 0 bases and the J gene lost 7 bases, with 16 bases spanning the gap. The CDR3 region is CASSLEVRGIGTQYF. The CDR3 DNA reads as TGCGCCAGCAGCTTGGAGGTACGGGGGATTGGGACCCAGTACTTC.

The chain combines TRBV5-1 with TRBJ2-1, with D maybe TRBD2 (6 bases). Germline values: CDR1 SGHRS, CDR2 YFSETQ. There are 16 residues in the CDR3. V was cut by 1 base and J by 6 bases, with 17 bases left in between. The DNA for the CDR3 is TGCGCCAGCAGCTTGAGGAAGCGGGTCAGGATCAATGAGCAGTTCTTC. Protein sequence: CASSLRKRVRINEQFF.

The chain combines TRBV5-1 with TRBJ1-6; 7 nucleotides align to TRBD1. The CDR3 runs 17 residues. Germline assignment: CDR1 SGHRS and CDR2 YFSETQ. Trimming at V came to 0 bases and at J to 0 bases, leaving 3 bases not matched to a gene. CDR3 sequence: CASSLVAGGSYNSPLHF. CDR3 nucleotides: TGCGCCAGCAGCTTGGTAGCAGGGGGCTCCTATAATTCACCCCTCCACTTT.

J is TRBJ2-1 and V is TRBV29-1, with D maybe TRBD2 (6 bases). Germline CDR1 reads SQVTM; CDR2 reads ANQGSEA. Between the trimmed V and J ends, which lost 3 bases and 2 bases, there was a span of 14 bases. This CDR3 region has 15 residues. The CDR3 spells CSVEGSGLTYNEQFF. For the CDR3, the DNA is TGCAGCGTTGAGGGAAGTGGACTAACCTACAATGAGCAGTTCTTC.

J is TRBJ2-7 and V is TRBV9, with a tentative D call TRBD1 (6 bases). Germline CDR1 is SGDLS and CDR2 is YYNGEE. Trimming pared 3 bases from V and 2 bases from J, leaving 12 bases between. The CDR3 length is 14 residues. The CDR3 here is CASSESGTTYEQYF. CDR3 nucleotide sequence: TGTGCCAGCAGCGAATCCGGGACAACCTACGAGCAGTACTTC.

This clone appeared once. This CDR3 is CASSAGRDTHTDTQYF. The CDR3 DNA reads TGTGCCAGCAGCGCCGGCCGGGACACCCACACAGATACGCAGTATTTT. The chain links TRBV2 to TRBJ2-3, with a weak D call TRBD1 (6 bases). The CDR3 consists of 16 residues. V lost 6 bases and J lost 2, with 18 bases in between. Germline CDR1 is SNHLY and CDR2 is FYNNEI.

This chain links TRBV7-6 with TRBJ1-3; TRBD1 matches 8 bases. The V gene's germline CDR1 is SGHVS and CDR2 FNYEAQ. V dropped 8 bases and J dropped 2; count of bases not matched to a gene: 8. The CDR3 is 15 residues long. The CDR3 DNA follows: TGTGCCAGCCGTTTATCAGGGGGCCCTGGAAACACCATATATTTT. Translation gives CASRLSGGPGNTIYF.

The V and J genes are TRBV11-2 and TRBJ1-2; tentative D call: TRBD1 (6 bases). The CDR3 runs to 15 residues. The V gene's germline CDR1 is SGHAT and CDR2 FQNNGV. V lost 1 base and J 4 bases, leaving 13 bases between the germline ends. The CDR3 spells CASSLAPGAGYGYTF. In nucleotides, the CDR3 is TGTGCCAGCAGCTTAGCGCCAGGGGCGGGCTATGGCTACACCTTC.

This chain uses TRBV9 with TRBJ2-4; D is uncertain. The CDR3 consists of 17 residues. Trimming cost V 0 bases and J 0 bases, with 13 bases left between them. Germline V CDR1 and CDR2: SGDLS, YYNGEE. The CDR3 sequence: CASSVAKEPGAKNIQYF. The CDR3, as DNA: TGTGCCAGCAGCGTAGCTAAGGAACCTGGAGCCAAAAACATTCAGTACTTC.

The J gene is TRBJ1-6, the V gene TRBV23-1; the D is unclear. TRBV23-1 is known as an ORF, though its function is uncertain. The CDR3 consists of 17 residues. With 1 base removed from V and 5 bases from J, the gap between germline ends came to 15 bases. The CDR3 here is CASSQLEKQRDNSPLHF. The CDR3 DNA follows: TGCGCCAGCAGTCAATTGGAGAAACAGCGAGATAATTCACCCCTCCACTTT.